The 21 T cell receptor beta chains reported below all come from one sample, sequenced in a study of a mutant IDH1 vaccine in newly diagnosed glioma. Their cognate antigens are unknown. Libraries were prepared by immunoSEQ multiplex PCR; TCRdb keeps only in-frame clonotypes and omits some of them. The repertoire holds tens of thousands of clones, about four fifths seen once, with 3.2% in the top ten. Time point of the sample: week 35, safety follow-up. Doses comprised 300 ug of mutant IDH1 20-mer peptide each, plus topical imiquimod. Material: PBMCs, obtained from a glioma patient whose treatment included an IDH1 peptide vaccine. The source of these receptors is a man in his forties or fifties with glioma. Some clones in this sample may be carry-over from other donors' samples.

This chain connects TRBV5-6 to TRBJ2-3; a weak D match, TRBD1 (6 bases). Germline V gene lookup returns CDR1 SGHDT and CDR2 YYEEEE. The CDR3 has 14 residues. Trimming removed 0 bases at V and 4 bases at J, with 9 bases between. The CDR3 is CASSLGTGSDTQYF. CDR3 sequence (DNA): TGTGCCAGCAGCTTGGGAACAGGGTCAGATACGCAGTATTTT.

This sequence joins TRBV5-8 and TRBJ1-4; 7 bases are shared with TRBD1. V gave up 5 bases and J gave up 8 bases; unmatched junction bases: 12. The germline V gene has CDR1 SGHTS and CDR2 YDEGEE. This CDR3 spans 15 amino acids. CDR3 protein: CASSSPGQRGEKLFF. CDR3 sequence (DNA): TGTGCCAGCAGTTCCCCGGGACAGCGAGGGGAAAAACTGTTTTTT.

This chain links TRBV15 with TRBJ2-3; 8 bases fit TRBD1. With V trimmed by 3 bases and J by 2 bases, 4 bases remained unmatched. The CDR3 spans 15 residues. Per germline, CDR1 LNHNV and CDR2 YYDKDF (reference sequence). The CDR3 coding sequence is TGTGCCACCAGCAGGGGACAGGCGATCACAGATACGCAGTATTTT. It specifies CATSRGQAITDTQYF.

V gene TRBV6-6 combines with J gene TRBJ2-2; no definite D call. The CDR3 is 11 residues long. V shed 6 bases and J shed 4 bases, with 3 bases lying between them. CDR1 and CDR2 from the germline V gene are MNHNY and SVGAGI (reference sequence). In nucleotides, the CDR3 is TGTGCCAGCAGGATCACCGGGGAGCTGTTTTTT. This codes for CASRITGELFF.

The chain links TRBV6-6 to TRBJ1-2; no clear D gene. V lost 0 bases and J lost 6, with 14 bases in between. There are 15 residues in the CDR3. Germline V CDR1 and CDR2: MNHNY, SVGAGI (reference sequence). CDR3 residues: CASSYSVRSGNGYTF. CDR3 sequence (DNA): TGTGCCAGCAGTTACTCGGTAAGATCAGGAAATGGCTACACCTTC.

The chain links TRBV30 to TRBJ2-3; 7 positions agree with TRBD2. In germline, CDR1 is GTSNPN, CDR2 SVGIG (reference sequence). V lost 0 bases, J lost 8 bases, and 17 bases stayed unmatched. The CDR3 runs to 17 residues. CDR3 sequence (DNA): TGTGCCTGGAGTGTTCCCCTGACTAGCCCAGACCATGGTACGCAGTATTTT. It translates to CAWSVPLTSPDHGTQYF.

This sequence joins TRBV19 and TRBJ1-2, with D hard to call. CDR1 is LNHDA, CDR2 SQIVND, per germline (reference sequence). This CDR3 has 13 residues. Trimming cost V 6 bases and J 2 bases, with 10 bases left between them. The CDR3 here is CASSNPGNYGYTF. The CDR3 DNA reads TGTGCCAGTAGCAACCCAGGCAACTATGGCTACACCTTC.

This clone was found once. This chain joins TRBV19 and TRBJ2-1; 12 positions agree with TRBD2. This CDR3 contains 15 residues. Germline V gene sequence: CDR1 LNHDA, CDR2 SQIVND (reference sequence). The junction had 8 bases not matched to a gene; V was cut back by 5 bases and J by 9 bases. This CDR3 is CASSATSGGFSEQFF. The DNA of the CDR3 is TGTGCCAGTAGTGCCACTAGCGGGGGGTTTAGTGAGCAGTTCTTC.

V gene TRBV6-5 combines with J gene TRBJ1-1; D gene unclear. The CDR3 loop spans 11 amino acids. V lost 2 bases and J lost 10, with 8 bases in between. The V gene's germline CDR1 is MNHEY and CDR2 SVGAGI. The CDR3 coding sequence is TGTGCCAGCAGTTACCTCGACGGAGCTTTCTTT. This encodes CASSYLDGAFF.

V is TRBV30 and J is TRBJ1-1; D ambiguous. V dropped 2 bases and J dropped 0 bases, with 7 bases sitting between them. Germline loops: CDR1 GTSNPN, CDR2 SVGIG (reference sequence). The CDR3 is 13 residues long. CDR3 amino acids: CAWSRTVNTEAFF. The CDR3 DNA sequence: TGTGCCTGGAGTCGGACGGTGAACACTGAAGCTTTCTTT.

This chain joins TRBV6-1 and TRBJ2-7, with a possible D match to TRBD2 (5 bases). This CDR3 contains 12 residues. The germline V gene has CDR1 MNHNS and CDR2 SASEGT. The V end was cut by 7 bases, the J end by 6 bases, with 13 bases between. Written as DNA, the CDR3 is TGTGCCAGCACTTGGGGAGCCTCCGAGCAGTACTTC. This translates into CASTWGASEQYF.

The chain joins TRBV2 to TRBJ2-6; D unresolved. Germline V gene data show CDR1 as SNHLY and CDR2 as FYNNEI. The CDR3 spans 15 residues. V was shortened by 2 bases and J by 2 bases, with 7 bases between the two germline ends. CDR3 region: CASSEMAAGANVLTF. The CDR3 bases are TGTGCCAGCAGTGAAATGGCCGCTGGGGCCAACGTCCTGACTTTC. The full variable domain, completed using reference TRBV2 and TRBJ2-6, is EPEVTQTPSHQVTQMGQEVILRCVPISNHLYFYWYRQILGQKVEFLVSFYNNEISEKSEIFDDQFSVERPDGSNFTLKIRSTKLEDSAMYFCASSEMAAGANVLTFGAGSRLTVL.

The chain combines TRBV6-1 with TRBJ1-5, with 9 nucleotides matching TRBD1. The CDR3 sequence is 14 residues long. V was clipped by 6 bases and J by 9 bases; unmatched bases: 9. Per the germline V gene, CDR1 is MNHNS and CDR2 is SASEGT. CDR3: CASRELTGGRPQHF. CDR3 DNA: TGTGCCAGCAGGGAATTAACAGGGGGCCGGCCCCAGCATTTT.

The rearrangement joins TRBV4-1 to TRBJ2-2; 7 bases line up with TRBD1. Germline CDR1 is MGHRA and CDR2 is YSYEKL. The CDR3 is 18 residues long. V shed 1 base and J 0 bases; nucleotides not matched to a gene: 8. CDR3: CASSQAKRGRANTGELFF. The CDR3 nucleotides are TGCGCCAGCAGCCAAGCGAAGAGGGGGCGGGCGAACACCGGGGAGCTGTTTTTT.

The chain combines TRBV4-2 with TRBJ2-7, with TRBD2 matching over 9 bases. Per the germline V gene, CDR1 is LGHNA and CDR2 is YNFKEQ. V gave up 4 bases and J gave up 0 bases; unmatched junction bases: 13. The CDR3 has 18 residues. DNA for the CDR3: TGTGCCAGCAGCCTGCGAGGGATAGCGGGGGAGTACTCCTACGAGCAGTACTTC. It codes for CASSLRGIAGEYSYEQYF.

This clone is a singleton in its sample. V gene TRBV25-1 combines with J gene TRBJ1-2, with 7 bases that match TRBD1. V gave up 5 bases and J gave up 3 bases; unmatched junction bases: 12. The CDR3 loop spans 16 amino acids. Germline V gene lookup returns CDR1 MGHDK and CDR2 SYGVNS. The CDR3 DNA reads TGTGCCAGCAGTTCGATTCTACAGGGGAGGGACTATGGCTACACCTTC. Protein sequence: CASSSILQGRDYGYTF.

The V call is TRBV5-1, the J call TRBJ2-7; the D gene is possibly TRBD2 (5 bases). Trimming pared 0 bases from V and 2 bases from J, leaving 9 bases between. CDR3 length: 14 residues. Germline lookup yields CDR1 SGHRS and CDR2 YFSETQ. The CDR3 region has the DNA TGCGCCAGCAGCTTGGGACCGGAGGCCTACGAGCAGTACTTC. It codes for CASSLGPEAYEQYF.

The gene calls are TRBV7-2 and TRBJ1-4, with D unresolved. V shed 2 bases and J shed 8 bases, with 18 bases lying between them. Germline V lookup: CDR1 SGHTA, CDR2 FQGNSA. This CDR3 is 16 amino acids long. CDR3 DNA: TGTGCCAGCAGCTTATCTCTCGGCCCCGGTCGGGAAAAACTGTTTTTT. Its protein product is CASSLSLGPGREKLFF.

V and J are TRBV19 and TRBJ2-2; D unresolved. V shed 10 bases and J shed 3 bases, with 15 bases lying between them. CDR3 size: 14 residues. Germline V gives CDR1 LNHDA, CDR2 SQIVND (reference sequence). The CDR3 loop is CAIKVSGYTGELFF. DNA of the CDR3: TGTGCCATCAAAGTTTCGGGCTACACCGGGGAGCTGTTTTTT.

The chain has TRBV10-3 and TRBJ1-4; the D is unclear. V gave up 8 bases and J gave up 8 bases, with 15 bases separating them. The CDR3 covers 13 residues. Germline assignment: CDR1 ENHRY and CDR2 SYGVKD. This CDR3 is CAIGEVAREKLFF. The CDR3 bases are TGTGCCATCGGGGAGGTTGCGAGGGAAAAACTGTTTTTT.

The rearrangement uses TRBV4-1 and TRBJ1-4; 7 bases are a match to TRBD1. This CDR3 is built from 17 residues. Germline assignment: CDR1 MGHRA and CDR2 YSYEKL. Losses at the gene ends were 3 bases for V and 0 bases for J; bases not matched to a gene: 7. The CDR3 sequence is CASSQRNRGATNEKLFF. The DNA for the CDR3 is TGCGCCAGCAGCCAGCGAAACAGGGGCGCAACTAATGAAAAACTGTTTTTT.